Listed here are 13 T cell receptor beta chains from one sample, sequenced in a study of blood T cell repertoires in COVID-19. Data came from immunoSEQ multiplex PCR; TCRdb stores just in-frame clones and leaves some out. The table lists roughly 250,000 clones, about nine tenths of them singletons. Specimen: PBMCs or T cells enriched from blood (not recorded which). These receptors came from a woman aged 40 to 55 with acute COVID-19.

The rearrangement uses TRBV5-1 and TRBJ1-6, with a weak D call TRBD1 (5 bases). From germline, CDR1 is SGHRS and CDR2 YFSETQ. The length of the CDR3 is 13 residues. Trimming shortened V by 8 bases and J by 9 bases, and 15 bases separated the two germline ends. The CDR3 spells CARGGKMGSPLHF. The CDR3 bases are TGCGCCAGGGGGGGAAAAATGGGTTCACCCCTCCACTTT.

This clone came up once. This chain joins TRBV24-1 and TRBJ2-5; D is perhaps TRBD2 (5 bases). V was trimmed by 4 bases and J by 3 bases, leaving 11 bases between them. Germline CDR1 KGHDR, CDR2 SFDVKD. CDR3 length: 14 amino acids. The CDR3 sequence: CATSDSGNEETQYF. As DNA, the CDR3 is TGTGCCACCAGTGACTCGGGAAACGAAGAGACCCAGTACTTC.

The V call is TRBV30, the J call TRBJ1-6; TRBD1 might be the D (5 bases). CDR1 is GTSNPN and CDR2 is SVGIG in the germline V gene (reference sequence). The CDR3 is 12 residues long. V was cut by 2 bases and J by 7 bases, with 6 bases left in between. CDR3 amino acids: CAWSRQNSPLHF. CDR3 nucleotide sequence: TGTGCCTGGAGTCGACAGAATTCACCCCTCCACTTT. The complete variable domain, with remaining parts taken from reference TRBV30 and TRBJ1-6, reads SQTIHQWPATLVQPVGSPLSLECTVEGTSNPNLYWYRQAAGRGLQLLFYSVGIGQISSEVPQNLSASRPQDRQFILSSKKLLLSDSGFYLCAWSRQNSPLHFGNGTRLTVT.

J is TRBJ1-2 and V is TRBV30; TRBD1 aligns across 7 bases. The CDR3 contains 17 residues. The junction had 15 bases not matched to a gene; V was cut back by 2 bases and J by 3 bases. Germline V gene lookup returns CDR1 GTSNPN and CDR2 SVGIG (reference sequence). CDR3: CAWSRTGSGGWDYGYTF. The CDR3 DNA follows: TGTGCCTGGAGTCGGACGGGTTCAGGGGGATGGGACTATGGCTACACCTTC. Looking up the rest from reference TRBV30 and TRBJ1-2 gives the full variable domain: SQTIHQWPATLVQPVGSPLSLECTVEGTSNPNLYWYRQAAGRGLQLLFYSVGIGQISSEVPQNLSASRPQDRQFILSSKKLLLSDSGFYLCAWSRTGSGGWDYGYTFGSGTRLTVV.

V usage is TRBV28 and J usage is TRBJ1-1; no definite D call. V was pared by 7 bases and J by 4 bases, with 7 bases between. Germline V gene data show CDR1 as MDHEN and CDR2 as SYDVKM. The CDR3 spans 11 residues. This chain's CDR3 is CASTSSTEAFF. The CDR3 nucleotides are TGTGCCAGCACCTCTAGCACTGAAGCTTTCTTT. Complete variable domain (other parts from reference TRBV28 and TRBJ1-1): DVKVTQSSRYLVKRTGEKVFLECVQDMDHENMFWYRQDPGLGLRLIYFSYDVKMKEKGDIPEGYSVSREKKERFSLILESASTNQTSMYLCASTSSTEAFFGQGTRLTVV.

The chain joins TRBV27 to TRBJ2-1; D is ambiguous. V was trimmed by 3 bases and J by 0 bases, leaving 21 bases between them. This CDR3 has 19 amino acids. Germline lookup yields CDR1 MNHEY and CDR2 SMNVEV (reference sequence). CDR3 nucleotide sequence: TGTGCCAGCAGTTTCAGTCGACTCTCACCTCCGAGCTCCTACAATGAGCAGTTCTTC. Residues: CASSFSRLSPPSSYNEQFF.

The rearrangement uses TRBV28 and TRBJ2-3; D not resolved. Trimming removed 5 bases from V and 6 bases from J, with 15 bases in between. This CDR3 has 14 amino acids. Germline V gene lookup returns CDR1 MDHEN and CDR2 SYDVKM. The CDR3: CASSLATNVDTQYF. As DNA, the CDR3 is TGTGCCAGCAGTCTTGCCACAAATGTTGATACGCAGTATTTT.

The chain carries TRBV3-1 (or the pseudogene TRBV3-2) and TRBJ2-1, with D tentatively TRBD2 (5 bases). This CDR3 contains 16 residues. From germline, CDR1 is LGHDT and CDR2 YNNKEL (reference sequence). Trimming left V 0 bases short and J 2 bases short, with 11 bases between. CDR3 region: CASSQDPSFPYNEQFF. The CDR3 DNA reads TGTGCCAGCAGCCAAGATCCTAGCTTCCCCTACAATGAGCAGTTCTTC.

The CDR3 loop reads CASSLGRGNGYTF. As DNA, the CDR3 is TGTGCCAGCAGTCTCGGGCGGGGAAATGGCTACACCTTC. V gene TRBV12-3 or TRBV12-4 combines with J gene TRBJ1-2; D not resolved. V was trimmed by 5 bases and J by 6 bases, leaving 13 bases between them. The CDR3 extends over 13 amino acids.

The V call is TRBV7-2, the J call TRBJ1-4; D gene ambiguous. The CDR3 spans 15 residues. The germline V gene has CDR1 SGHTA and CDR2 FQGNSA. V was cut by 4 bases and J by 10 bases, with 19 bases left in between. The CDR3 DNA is TGTGCCAGCAGCTCAAAGGCCGAGGGCGGGCGAAAACTGTTTTTT. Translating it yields CASSSKAEGGRKLFF.

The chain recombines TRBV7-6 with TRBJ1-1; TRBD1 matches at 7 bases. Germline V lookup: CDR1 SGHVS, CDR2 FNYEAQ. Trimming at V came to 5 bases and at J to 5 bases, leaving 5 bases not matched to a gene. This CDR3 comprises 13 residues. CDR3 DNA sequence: TGTGCCAGCAGCCTGACAGGGAGGACTGAAGCTTTCTTT. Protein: CASSLTGRTEAFF.

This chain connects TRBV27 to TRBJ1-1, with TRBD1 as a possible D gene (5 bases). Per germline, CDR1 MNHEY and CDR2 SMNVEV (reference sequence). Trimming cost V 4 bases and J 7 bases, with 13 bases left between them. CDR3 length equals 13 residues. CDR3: CASSYQDGGEAFF. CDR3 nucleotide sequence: TGTGCCAGCAGTTATCAGGACGGGGGTGAAGCTTTCTTT.

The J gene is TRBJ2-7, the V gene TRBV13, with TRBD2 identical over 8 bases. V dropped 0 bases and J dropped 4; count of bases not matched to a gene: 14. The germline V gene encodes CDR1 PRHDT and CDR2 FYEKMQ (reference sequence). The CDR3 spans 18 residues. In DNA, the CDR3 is TGTGCCAGCAGCTTAGGAGCTTTGAGTGGCGGGAGGTTGTACGAGCAGTACTTC. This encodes CASSLGALSGGRLYEQYF.